This T cell receptor beta chain was found in a study of T cell changes during pregnancy in multiple sclerosis. TCRdb keeps only in-frame clones here, not all; method: immunoSEQ multiplex PCR. The sample has roughly 60,000 clones; about nine tenths are singletons. Trimming took 2 bases from V and 0 from J; bases not matched to a gene: 3. CDR1 MNHEY and CDR2 SVGAGI come from the germline V gene. The CDR3 loop spans 16 amino acids. Sequencing used CD4+ T cells from peripheral blood mononuclear cells, obtained in the first trimester of pregnancy. The rearrangement links TRBV6-5 to TRBJ2-3, with 9 bases aligning to TRBD2. This receptor was obtained from a female donor with multiple sclerosis, enrolled in a pregnancy study. The CDR3 reads CASSYLAGSSTDTQYF. In DNA, the CDR3 is TGTGCCAGCAGTTACCTAGCGGGGAGTAGCACAGATACGCAGTATTTT.